This T cell receptor beta chain was profiled in a study of OX40 agonist ivuxolimab in advanced cancers. Looking at the study overall: Age averaged around 58 years (range about 23 to 85), and 82.7% were male. Two cutaneous melanoma patients and one hepatocellular carcinoma patient, three in all, had partial responses.

This clone was seen a handful of times. Enrollment shut out patients with autoimmune disease history or systemic immunosuppression. TCRdb's copy holds only in-frame clones and misses some; the assay was immunoSEQ multiplex PCR. The repertoire has about 83,000 clones, approximately 84% of them found once; the top ten carry less than 9.5%. The clonotype was recovered from an adult with an advanced solid tumor such as melanoma, head and neck, liver or kidney cancer. Specimen: CD4+ or CD8+ T cells sorted from blood, collected in a trial of the OX40 agonist ivuxolimab.

This CDR3 is CASSLGQGYEKLFF. CDR3 DNA sequence: TGTGCCAGCAGCTTGGGACAGGGGTATGAAAAACTGTTTTTT. V gene TRBV7-8 combines with J gene TRBJ1-4, with 10 bases lining up with TRBD1. This CDR3 comprises 14 residues. Looked up from germline, CDR1 is SGHVS and CDR2 is FQNEAQ. V lost 3 bases, J lost 6 bases, and 1 base stayed unmatched.